These T cell receptor beta chains were read from a single sample in a study of T cell responses to AZD1222 COVID-19 vaccine. TCRdb's table, derived via immunoSEQ multiplex PCR, lists solely in-frame clones and lacks some. The table records 100,000 to 150,000 clones, around 83% of them present only once. This material consisted of peripheral blood, taken 28 days after the second AZD1222 dose. Source of these receptors: an adult who received the AZD1222 COVID-19 vaccine. Each CDR3 is given with its conserved first and last residue. D genes are given only for firm matches.

V,J,D,DNA,CDR3
TRBV9,TRBJ1-2,.,TGTGCCAGCGCCCCCCTTCCGACTGGACCTTATGGCTACACCTTC,CASAPLPTGPYGYTF
TRBV7-9,TRBJ1-3,.,TGTGCCAGCAGCTTACCCGAGAGCTCTGGAAACACCATATATTTT,CASSLPESSGNTIYF
TRBV11-2,TRBJ2-5,.,TGTGCCAGCAGCAGTGGGCCTAGCCAAGAGACCCAGTACTTC,CASSSGPSQETQYF
TRBV5-1,TRBJ2-3,.,TGCGCCAGCAGCTTGTCTACGGACAGACCTACAGATACGCAGTATTTT,CASSLSTDRPTDTQYF
TRBV11-3,TRBJ2-5,.,TGTGCCAGCAGCTTAATTTGGGGACCCCAAGAGACCCAGTACTTC,CASSLIWGPQETQYF
TRBV10-3,TRBJ2-5,.,TGTGCCATCAGCGTGGGACGGAGCCAAGAGACCCAGTACTTC,CAISVGRSQETQYF
TRBV6-2/TRBV6-3,TRBJ2-2,.,TGTGCCAGCAGTGCCCCTAGCGCGTTCACCGGGGAGCTGTTTTTT,CASSAPSAFTGELFF
TRBV6-5,TRBJ1-4,TRBD1,TGTGCCAGCAGTTACAGACAGGGGGCAGAAAAACTGTTTTTT,CASSYRQGAEKLFF
TRBV2,TRBJ2-7,TRBD1,TGTGCCAGCAGTGAAGATTCGGTGGCAGGGGGAGCCGAGCAGTACTTC,CASSEDSVAGGAEQYF
TRBV19,TRBJ2-3,.,TGTGCCAGTAGGGACAGAGGCACAGATACGCAGTATTTT,CASRDRGTDTQYF
TRBV5-4,TRBJ2-5,TRBD2,TGTGCCAGCAGCTTGACTAGCGGGGGACAAGAGACCCAGTACTTC,CASSLTSGGQETQYF
TRBV9,TRBJ1-2,.,TGTGCCAGCAGCGTGATGGGGGGTCTGGGCTATGGCTACACCTTC,CASSVMGGLGYGYTF
TRBV2,TRBJ2-1,TRBD1,TGTGCCAGCAGCCCAGGGACAGGACAAATCGATGAGCAGTTCTTC,CASSPGTGQIDEQFF